Below, 29 T cell receptor beta chains from the same sample are listed, as sequenced in a study of blood T cells in healthy people across ages. Next came a second PCR, run for about 7 to 11 cycles, which used a sample-barcoded 5' primer along with a J-beta primer mix. TCRdb reanalysed the 5' RACE reads using MiXCR and keeps one entry per CDR3 protein. Of about 1.7 million distinct CDR3 sequences detected, roughly 30% appear once; the ten largest clones hold more than 6%. Source material: blood. Receptors were obtained from a woman in her twenties or thirties in good health.

This clonotype has a handful of counts. The chain couples TRBV12-3 or TRBV12-4 to TRBJ2-5; TRBD1 is a possible D gene (5 bases). The CDR3 spans 14 residues. Trimming stripped 3 bases from V and 6 bases from J, with 14 bases between. The chain's CDR3 is CASSFGQGRQTQYF. The CDR3 DNA follows: TGTGCCAGCAGTTTCGGGCAGGGCCGGCAGACCCAGTACTTC.

This rearrangement joins TRBV20-1 to TRBJ1-2; weak D call: TRBD1 (5 bases). V was trimmed by 3 bases and J by 8 bases, leaving 16 bases between them. The CDR3 is 13 residues long. Germline V gives CDR1 DFQATT, CDR2 SNEGSKA (reference sequence). The CDR3 is CSARSSGRYGYTF. The CDR3 bases are TGCAGTGCTAGGTCGTCAGGGCGCTACGGCTACACCTTC.

The CDR3 DNA is TGTGCCAGCAGTAATTCCGTTCAGCGGGACAGGAGCAATGAGCAGTTCTTC. Translated, it gives CASSNSVQRDRSNEQFF. This chain joins TRBV6-2 or TRBV6-3 and TRBJ2-1, with TRBD1 as a possible D gene (8 bases). Trimming pared 5 bases from V and 6 bases from J, leaving 23 bases between. Germline V CDR1 and CDR2: MNHEY, SVGEGT. CDR3 size: 17 residues.

This clonotype was recorded many times. This sequence joins TRBV6-2 or TRBV6-3 and TRBJ2-1; 7 bases map to TRBD2. J gave up 4 bases and V 8 bases, and 8 bases lay outside the gene matches. Germline values: CDR1 MNHEY, CDR2 SVGEGT. The CDR3 is 14 residues long. CDR3 protein: CASLTSDRYNEQFF. The CDR3 DNA reads as TGTGCCAGCCTTACTAGCGATCGGTACAATGAGCAGTTCTTC.

This clonotype was picked up a small number of times. This sequence joins TRBV5-1 and TRBJ2-7; D gene ambiguous. CDR3 length: 13 amino acids. V lost 5 bases to trimming and J lost 1 base, with 10 bases between them. The V gene's germline CDR1 is SGHRS and CDR2 YFSETQ. The CDR3 protein is CASSLPESYEQYF. CDR3 bases: TGCGCCAGCAGTTTACCGGAGTCCTACGAGCAGTACTTC.

This clonotype showed up many times. This chain joins TRBV28 and TRBJ2-7; D might be TRBD2 (6 bases). The CDR3 is 15 residues long. With 2 bases removed from V and 3 bases from J, the gap between germline ends came to 14 bases. Germline loops: CDR1 MDHEN, CDR2 SYDVKM. The CDR3 region has the DNA TGTGCCAGCAGTTTACCACAGGAGGGTGGCTACGAGCAGTACTTC. Protein product: CASSLPQEGGYEQYF. Drawing the rest from reference TRBV28 and TRBJ2-7, the complete variable domain is DVKVTQSSRYLVKRTGEKVFLECVQDMDHENMFWYRQDPGLGLRLIYFSYDVKMKEKGDIPEGYSVSREKKERFSLILESASTNQTSMYLCASSLPQEGGYEQYFGPGTRLTVT.

Only a few counts were recorded for this clonotype. The gene calls are TRBV7-2 and TRBJ2-5, with D possibly TRBD1 on 6 matching bases. Germline-derived CDR1 and CDR2 are SGHTA and FQGNSA. This CDR3 has 15 amino acids. V lost 1 base and J lost 3, with 12 bases in between. The chain's CDR3 is CASSLVTGLKETQYF. The DNA of the CDR3 is TGTGCCAGCAGCTTAGTCACAGGGCTGAAAGAGACCCAGTACTTC.

Only a few counts were recorded for this clonotype. This chain joins TRBV5-6 and TRBJ2-1; the D is unclear. Germline V CDR1 and CDR2: SGHDT, YYEEEE. This CDR3 region has 14 residues. V lost 0 bases and J lost 5, with 9 bases in between. The CDR3 nucleotides are TGTGCCAGCAGCTTGGGTCCAGAGAACAATGAGCAGTTCTTC. Protein: CASSLGPENNEQFF. Full variable domain (remainder filled in from reference TRBV5-6 and TRBJ2-1): DAGVTQSPTHLIKTRGQQVTLRCSPKSGHDTVSWYQQALGQGPQFIFQYYEEEERQRGNFPDRFSGHQFPNYSSELNVNALLLGDSALYLCASSLGPENNEQFFGPGTRLTVL.

There are many counts of this clonotype. The rearrangement links TRBV28 to TRBJ2-4; D perhaps matches TRBD2 (6 bases). Germline V gene lookup returns CDR1 MDHEN and CDR2 SYDVKM. The CDR3 runs 14 residues. Deletions cut 7 bases from V and 2 bases from J, with 12 bases between. In nucleotides, the CDR3 is TGTGCCAGCAACCCGGGGGTGTCCAAAAACATTCAGTACTTC. Amino acids: CASNPGVSKNIQYF.

This clonotype has ten or more counts. The rearrangement joins TRBV29-1 to TRBJ2-7; D is unresolved. Trimming left V 4 bases short and J 5 bases short, with 12 bases between. Germline V gives CDR1 SQVTM, CDR2 ANQGSEA. The CDR3 length is 12 residues. The CDR3 region is CSVGRSVNEQYF. Here the CDR3 DNA reads TGCAGCGTTGGTCGGAGCGTCAACGAGCAGTACTTC.

This clonotype turned up a few times. The rearrangement links TRBV4-1 to TRBJ2-1; D possibly matches TRBD1 or TRBD2 (6 bases each). Trimming shortened V by 3 bases and J by 5 bases, and 14 bases separated the two germline ends. The CDR3 has 15 amino acids. Looked up from germline, CDR1 is MGHRA and CDR2 is YSYEKL. The CDR3: CASSHRLGGNNEQFF. CDR3 in DNA: TGCGCCAGCAGCCACAGACTAGGGGGGAACAATGAGCAGTTCTTC.

This clonotype showed up just a few times. DNA for the CDR3: TGTGCCAGCTCACCTGGACTAGCGGCGCCGAACGAGCAGTTCTTC. Translation gives CASSPGLAAPNEQFF. V is TRBV18 and J is TRBJ2-1, with 10 bases lining up with TRBD2. J was trimmed by 10 bases and V by 3 bases; bases with no gene match: 9. The CDR3 runs to 15 residues. Germline loops: CDR1 KGHSH, CDR2 LQKENI. Based on the CDR3 plus reference TRBV18 and TRBJ2-1, the full variable domain is NAGVMQNPRHLVRRRGQEARLRCSPMKGHSHVYWYRQLPEEGLKFMVYLQKENIIDESGMPKERFSAEFPKEGPSILRIQQVVRGDSAAYFCASSPGLAAPNEQFFGPGTRLTVL.

In its sample, this clonotype was seen many times. The chain links TRBV27 to TRBJ2-6; D not certain. Trimming cost V 1 base and J 5 bases, with 9 bases left between them. This CDR3 contains 15 residues. Germline V gene lookup returns CDR1 MNHEY and CDR2 SMNVEV (reference sequence). CDR3 sequence: CASSLLGTRANVLTF. The CDR3 bases are TGTGCCAGCAGTTTATTGGGAACCAGGGCCAACGTCCTGACTTTC.

The sample holds a few counts of this clonotype. V and J are TRBV20-1 and TRBJ1-5; possible D gene TRBD1, 5 bases. Trimming shortened V by 3 bases and J by 3 bases, and 12 bases separated the two germline ends. This CDR3 comprises 14 residues. The germline V gene has CDR1 DFQATT and CDR2 SNEGSKA (reference sequence). The CDR3 is CSASRQGYNQPQHF. DNA for the CDR3: TGCAGTGCTAGTCGGCAGGGCTACAATCAGCCCCAGCATTTT.

This clonotype was detected only a few times. The V gene is TRBV29-1, the J gene TRBJ2-7; D unclear. Between the trimmed V and J ends, which lost 7 bases and 4 bases, there was a span of 26 bases. CDR3 size: 16 residues. The germline CDR1 and CDR2 sequences are SQVTM and ANQGSEA. DNA for the CDR3: TGCAGCGCCAAATTAGGTCACGCGACGTGGGGTTACGAGCAGTACTTC. Its protein product is CSAKLGHATWGYEQYF.

Details on this clonotype: Possible read error: a much larger clone is one base away. The chain joins TRBV29-1 to TRBJ2-1, with D tentatively TRBD1 (7 bases). The V end was cut by 5 bases, the J end by 0 bases, with 17 bases between. From germline, CDR1 is SQVTM and CDR2 ANQGSEA. The CDR3 is made up of 16 amino acids. The chain's CDR3 is CSVQGGLAHSYNEQFF. The DNA for the CDR3 is TGCAGCGTTCAAGGGGGCCTAGCGCACTCCTACAATGAGCAGTTCTTC.

The J gene is TRBJ2-7, the V gene TRBV5-1; TRBD1 matches 9 bases. Germline V gives CDR1 SGHRS, CDR2 YFSETQ. The V segment lost 4 bases and the J segment 2 bases; nucleotides outside the gene matches: 7. The CDR3 extends over 15 amino acids. CDR3 sequence: CASSKQGATTYEQYF. DNA for the CDR3: TGCGCCAGCAGCAAACAGGGGGCCACTACCTACGAGCAGTACTTC.

This sequence joins TRBV7-3 and TRBJ2-1; the D call may be TRBD1 or TRBD2 (5 bases each). The germline V and J ends were trimmed by 5 bases and 8 bases, with 16 bases remaining between them. The CDR3 has 14 residues. Germline CDR1 SGHTA, CDR2 FQGTGA. CDR3: CASSRGGLIDEQFF. The CDR3, as DNA: TGTGCCAGCAGCCGGGGCGGTTTAATCGATGAGCAGTTCTTC.

This clonotype was counted ten times or more. This chain connects TRBV20-1 to TRBJ2-7; a possible D gene is TRBD1 (6 bases). V shed 0 bases and J shed 1 base, with 13 bases lying between them. This CDR3 contains 15 residues. The germline CDR1 and CDR2 sequences are DFQATT and SNEGSKA (reference sequence). CDR3 amino acids: CSARDPQGSSYEQYF. For the CDR3, the DNA is TGCAGTGCTAGAGACCCGCAGGGGTCATCCTACGAGCAGTACTTC.

The rearrangement links TRBV29-1 to TRBJ1-4; no reliable D call. Germline CDR1 SQVTM, CDR2 ANQGSEA. This CDR3 is 14 amino acids long. Trimming left V 3 bases short and J 2 bases short, with 10 bases between. The CDR3: CSVEVGSTNEKLFF. CDR3 bases: TGCAGCGTTGAGGTGGGGTCGACTAATGAAAAACTGTTTTTT. Variable domain in full (rest from reference TRBV29-1 and TRBJ1-4): SAVISQKPSRDICQRGTSLTIQCQVDSQVTMMFWYRQQPGQSLTLIATANQGSEATYESGFVIDKFPISRPNLTFSTLTVSNMSPEDSSIYLCSVEVGSTNEKLFFGSGTQLSVL.

The table lists this clonotype with a few counts. This chain connects TRBV20-1 to TRBJ2-3, with 7 bases that match TRBD2. Germline V CDR1 and CDR2: DFQATT, SNEGSKA (reference sequence). V shed 0 bases, J shed 2 bases, and the junction held 11 bases outside the gene matches. CDR3 length: 17 amino acids. The CDR3 sequence: CSARDLLTSVFTDTQYF. Here the CDR3 DNA reads TGCAGTGCTAGAGATCTACTTACTAGCGTCTTCACAGATACGCAGTATTTT.

This clonotype was found a few times. The V gene is TRBV20-1, the J gene TRBJ1-2; D remains ambiguous. CDR1 and CDR2 from the germline V gene are DFQATT and SNEGSKA (reference sequence). V was trimmed by 3 bases and J by 3 bases, leaving 5 bases between them. The CDR3 runs to 11 residues. The CDR3 spells CSASPDYGYTF. For the CDR3, the DNA is TGCAGTGCTAGTCCCGACTATGGCTACACCTTC.

The chain employs TRBV7-2 and TRBJ2-5; 13 positions match TRBD2. Germline V gene data show CDR1 as SGHTA and CDR2 as FQGNSA. This CDR3 is 16 amino acids long. The V gene end was trimmed by 4 bases and the J gene end by 11 bases; junction bases not matched to a gene: 13. CDR3 sequence: CASSSPGTSGANEQYF. As DNA, the CDR3 is TGTGCCAGCAGCTCGCCCGGGACTAGCGGGGCCAATGAGCAGTACTTC.

This clonotype was counted at least ten times. The rearrangement joins TRBV11-2 to TRBJ2-7, with TRBD1 as a possible D gene (5 bases). With 1 base removed from V and 5 bases from J, the gap between germline ends came to 12 bases. The CDR3 contains 14 residues. The germline V gene has CDR1 SGHAT and CDR2 FQNNGV. DNA for the CDR3: TGTGCCAGCAGCTTAGTCAGGGTTTCGAACGAGCAGTACTTC. Translating gives CASSLVRVSNEQYF.

In this sample, this clonotype turned up many times. The chain links TRBV7-9 to TRBJ2-4, with TRBD2 identical over 8 bases. V dropped 5 bases and J dropped 1; count of bases not matched to a gene: 7. CDR1 is SEHNR, CDR2 FQNEAQ, per germline (reference sequence). This CDR3 spans 16 amino acids. The CDR3 DNA reads as TGTGCCAGCAGCCCTAGGACGGGGGGGGCCAAAAACATTCAGTACTTC. Its translation: CASSPRTGGAKNIQYF.

The chain links TRBV15 to TRBJ1-2; the D gene is possibly TRBD1 (5 bases). From germline, CDR1 is LNHNV and CDR2 YYDKDF (reference sequence). Trimming left V 5 bases short and J 2 bases short, with 15 bases between. The CDR3 consists of 15 residues. The CDR3 coding sequence is TGTGCCACCAGCCCCCAACTGGGGGGAAACTATGGCTACACCTTC. This translates into CATSPQLGGNYGYTF.

V usage is TRBV20-1 and J usage is TRBJ1-5; D not resolved. The germline V gene has CDR1 DFQATT and CDR2 SNEGSKA (reference sequence). This CDR3 has 15 residues. V dropped 4 bases and J dropped 0 bases, with 13 bases sitting between them. CDR3 in amino acids: CSAKVAGGSNQPQHF. CDR3 DNA sequence: TGCAGTGCTAAGGTGGCCGGAGGTAGCAATCAGCCCCAGCATTTT.

This clonotype has at least ten counts. Written as DNA, the CDR3 is TGTGCCAGCAGTTTAAAGGTGGAGACCCAGTACTTC. Its protein is CASSLKVETQYF. The V and J genes are TRBV28 and TRBJ2-5; D gene ambiguous. In germline, CDR1 is MDHEN, CDR2 SYDVKM. V gave up 2 bases and J gave up 5 bases, with 6 bases separating them. The CDR3 length is 12 residues.

This clonotype was seen many times. The chain is built from TRBV11-2 and TRBJ2-7, with a tentative D call TRBD1 (6 bases). There are 14 residues in the CDR3. Trimming pared 5 bases from V and 0 bases from J, leaving 11 bases between. Germline CDR1 is SGHAT and CDR2 is FQNNGV. The CDR3 loop reads CASSRGQSSYEQYF. The CDR3 nucleotides are TGTGCCAGCAGCAGAGGACAGAGCTCCTACGAGCAGTACTTC.